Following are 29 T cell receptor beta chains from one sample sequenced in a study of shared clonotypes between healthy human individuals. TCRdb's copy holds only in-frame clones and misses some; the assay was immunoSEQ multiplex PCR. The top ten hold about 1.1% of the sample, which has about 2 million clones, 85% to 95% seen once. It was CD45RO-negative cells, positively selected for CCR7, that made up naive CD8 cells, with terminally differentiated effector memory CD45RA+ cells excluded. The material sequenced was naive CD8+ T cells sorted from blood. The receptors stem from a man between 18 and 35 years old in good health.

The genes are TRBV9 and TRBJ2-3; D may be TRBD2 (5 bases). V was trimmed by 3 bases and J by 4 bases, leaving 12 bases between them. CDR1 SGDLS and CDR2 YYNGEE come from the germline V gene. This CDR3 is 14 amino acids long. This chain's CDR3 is CASSEELVPDTQYF. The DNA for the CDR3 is TGTGCCAGCAGCGAAGAACTAGTGCCAGATACGCAGTATTTT.

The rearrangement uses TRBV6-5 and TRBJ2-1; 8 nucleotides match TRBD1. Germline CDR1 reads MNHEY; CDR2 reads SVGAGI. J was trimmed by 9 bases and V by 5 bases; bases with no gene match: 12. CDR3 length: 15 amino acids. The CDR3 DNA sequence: TGTGCCAGCAGTCGAGGGACAGGACCCTATTCTGAGCAGTTCTTC. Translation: CASSRGTGPYSEQFF.

CDR3 region: CASSEYRIDWELAFGNEQYF. The CDR3, as DNA: TGTGCCAGCAGTGAATATCGGATCGACTGGGAACTAGCGTTTGGTAACGAGCAGTACTTC. This sequence joins TRBV2 and TRBJ2-7; 7 bases map to TRBD2. Per the germline V gene, CDR1 is SNHLY and CDR2 is FYNNEI. The CDR3 has 20 residues. V dropped 2 bases and J dropped 5; count of bases not matched to a gene: 24.

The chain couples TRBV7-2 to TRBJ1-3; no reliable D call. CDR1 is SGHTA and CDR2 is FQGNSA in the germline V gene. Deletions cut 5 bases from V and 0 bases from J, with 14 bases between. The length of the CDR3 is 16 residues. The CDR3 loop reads CASSHSRLSSGNTIYF. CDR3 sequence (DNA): TGTGCCAGCAGCCACTCCCGGCTTAGCTCTGGAAACACCATATATTTT.

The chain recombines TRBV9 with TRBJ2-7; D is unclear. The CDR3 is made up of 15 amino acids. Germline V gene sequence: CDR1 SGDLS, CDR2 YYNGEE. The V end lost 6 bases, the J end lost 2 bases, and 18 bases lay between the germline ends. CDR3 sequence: CASNNGSSTPYEQYF. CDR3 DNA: TGTGCCAGCAACAACGGTAGCTCCACTCCCTACGAGCAGTACTTC.

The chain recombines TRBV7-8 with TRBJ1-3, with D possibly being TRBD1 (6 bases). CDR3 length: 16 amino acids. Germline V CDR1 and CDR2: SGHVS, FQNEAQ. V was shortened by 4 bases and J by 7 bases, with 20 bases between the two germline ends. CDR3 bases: TGTGCCAGCAGCTACCCACAGGGAGAGAAGTGGAACACCATATATTTT. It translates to CASSYPQGEKWNTIYF.

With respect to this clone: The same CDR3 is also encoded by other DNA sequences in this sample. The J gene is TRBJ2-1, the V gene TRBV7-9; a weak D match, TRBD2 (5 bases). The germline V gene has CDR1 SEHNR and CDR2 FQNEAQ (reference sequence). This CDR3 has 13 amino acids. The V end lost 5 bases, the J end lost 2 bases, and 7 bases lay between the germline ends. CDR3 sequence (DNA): TGTGCCAGCAGCCCCGGGACCTACAATGAGCAGTTCTTC. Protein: CASSPGTYNEQFF.

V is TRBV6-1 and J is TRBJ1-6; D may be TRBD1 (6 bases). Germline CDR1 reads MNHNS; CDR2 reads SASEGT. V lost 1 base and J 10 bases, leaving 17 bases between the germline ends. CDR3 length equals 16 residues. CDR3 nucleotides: TGTGCCAGCAGTGAAGATACTGGGACAAGAAGGTCACCCCTCCACTTT. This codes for CASSEDTGTRRSPLHF.

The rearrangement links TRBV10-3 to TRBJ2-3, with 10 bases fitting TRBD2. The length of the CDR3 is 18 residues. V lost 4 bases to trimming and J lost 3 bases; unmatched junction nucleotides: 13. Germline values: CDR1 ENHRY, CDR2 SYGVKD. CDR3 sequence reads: CAISGEAGGLKKTDTQYF. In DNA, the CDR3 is TGTGCCATCAGTGGAGAAGCGGGGGGGCTGAAGAAAACAGATACGCAGTATTTT.

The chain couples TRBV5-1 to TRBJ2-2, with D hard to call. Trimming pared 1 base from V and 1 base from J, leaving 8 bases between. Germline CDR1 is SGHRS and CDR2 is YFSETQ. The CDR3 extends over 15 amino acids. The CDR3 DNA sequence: TGCGCCAGCAGCTTGAATAGCCTGAACACCGGGGAGCTGTTTTTT. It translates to CASSLNSLNTGELFF.

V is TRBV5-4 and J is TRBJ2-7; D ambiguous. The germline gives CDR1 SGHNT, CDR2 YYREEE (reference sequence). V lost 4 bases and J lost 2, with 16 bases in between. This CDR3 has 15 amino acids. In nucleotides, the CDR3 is TGTGCCAGCAGCCTGGTAACCCCCTCCACCTACGAGCAGTACTTC. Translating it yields CASSLVTPSTYEQYF.

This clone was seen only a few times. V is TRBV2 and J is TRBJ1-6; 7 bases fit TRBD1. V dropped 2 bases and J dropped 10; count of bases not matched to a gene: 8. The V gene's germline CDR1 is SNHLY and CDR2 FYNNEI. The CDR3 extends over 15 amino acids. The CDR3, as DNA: TGTGCCAGCAGTGAAAAGACAGGGAATGGCTCACCCCTCCACTTT. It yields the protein CASSEKTGNGSPLHF.

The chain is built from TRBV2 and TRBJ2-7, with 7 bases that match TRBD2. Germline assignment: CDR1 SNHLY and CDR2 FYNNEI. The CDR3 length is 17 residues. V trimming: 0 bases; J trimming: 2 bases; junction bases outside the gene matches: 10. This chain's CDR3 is CASSEALPGGWAYEQYF. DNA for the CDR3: TGTGCCAGCAGTGAAGCGCTTCCGGGGGGATGGGCCTACGAGCAGTACTTC.

The CDR3 bases are TGCGCCAGCAGCTTAACAGCGAACACCGGGGAGCTGTTTTTT. It translates to CASSLTANTGELFF. The V and J genes are TRBV5-1 and TRBJ2-2; D ambiguous. This CDR3 has 14 residues. In germline, CDR1 is SGHRS, CDR2 YFSETQ. Trimming cost V 2 bases and J 0 bases, with 5 bases left between them.

The CDR3 nucleotides are TGCGCCAGCAGCCAAGATCGGGCAGTGCCCTATGGCTACACCTTC. Protein product: CASSQDRAVPYGYTF. V gene TRBV4-3 combines with J gene TRBJ1-2; D ambiguous. This CDR3 comprises 15 residues. V lost 0 bases and J lost 4, with 12 bases in between. Per the germline V gene, CDR1 is LGHNA and CDR2 is YSLEER.

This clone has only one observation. The CDR3 spells CASSLYPNSYNEQFF. The CDR3 DNA is TGTGCCAGCAGTTTATATCCGAACTCCTACAATGAGCAGTTCTTC. V and J are TRBV27 and TRBJ2-1, with D hard to call. V dropped 1 base and J dropped 0 bases, with 7 bases sitting between them. The CDR3 extends over 15 amino acids. Germline CDR1 reads MNHEY; CDR2 reads SMNVEV (reference sequence).

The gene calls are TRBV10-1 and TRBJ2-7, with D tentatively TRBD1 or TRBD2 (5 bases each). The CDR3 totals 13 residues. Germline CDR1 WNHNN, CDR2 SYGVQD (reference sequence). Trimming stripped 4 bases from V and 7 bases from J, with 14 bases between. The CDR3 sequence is CASSVKGSGEQYF. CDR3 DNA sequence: TGCGCCAGCAGTGTTAAGGGGTCGGGGGAGCAGTACTTC.

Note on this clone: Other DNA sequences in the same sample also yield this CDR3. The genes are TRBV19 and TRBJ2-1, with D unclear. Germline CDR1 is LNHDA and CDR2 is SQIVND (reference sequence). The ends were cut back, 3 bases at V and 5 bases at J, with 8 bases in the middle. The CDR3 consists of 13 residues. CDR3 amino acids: CASSMGSHNEQFF. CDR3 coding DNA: TGTGCCAGTAGTATGGGCAGCCACAATGAGCAGTTCTTC.

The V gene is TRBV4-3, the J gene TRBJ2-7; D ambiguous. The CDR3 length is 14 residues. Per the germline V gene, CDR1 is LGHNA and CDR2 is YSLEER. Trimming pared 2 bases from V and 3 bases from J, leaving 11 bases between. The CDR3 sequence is CASSQSPSGYEQYF. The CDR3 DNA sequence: TGCGCCAGCAGCCAATCGCCGTCAGGCTACGAGCAGTACTTC.

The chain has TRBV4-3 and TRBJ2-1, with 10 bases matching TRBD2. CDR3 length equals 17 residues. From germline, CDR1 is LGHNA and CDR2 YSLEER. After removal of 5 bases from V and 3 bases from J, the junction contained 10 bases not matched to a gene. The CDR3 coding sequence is TGCGCCAGCAGCGCCCACCTAGCGGGAGAAGGCTACAATGAGCAGTTCTTC. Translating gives CASSAHLAGEGYNEQFF.

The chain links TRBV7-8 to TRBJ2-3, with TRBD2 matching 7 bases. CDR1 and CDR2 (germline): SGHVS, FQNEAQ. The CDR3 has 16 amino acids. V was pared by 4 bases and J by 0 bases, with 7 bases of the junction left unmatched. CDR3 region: CASSSLAATSTDTQYF. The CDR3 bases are TGTGCCAGCAGCTCCCTAGCGGCCACTAGCACAGATACGCAGTATTTT. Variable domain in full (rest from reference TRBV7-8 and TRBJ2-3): GAGVSQSPRYKVAKRGQDVALRCDPISGHVSLFWYQQALGQGPEFLTYFQNEAQLDKSGLPSDRFFAERPEGSVSTLKIQRTQQEDSAVYLCASSSLAATSTDTQYFGPGTRLTVL.

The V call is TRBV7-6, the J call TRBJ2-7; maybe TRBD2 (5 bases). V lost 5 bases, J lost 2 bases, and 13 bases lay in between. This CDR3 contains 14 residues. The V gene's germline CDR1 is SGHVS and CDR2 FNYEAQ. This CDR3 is CASSAGRGPYEQYF. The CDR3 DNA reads TGTGCCAGCAGCGCGGGTAGAGGGCCCTACGAGCAGTACTTC.

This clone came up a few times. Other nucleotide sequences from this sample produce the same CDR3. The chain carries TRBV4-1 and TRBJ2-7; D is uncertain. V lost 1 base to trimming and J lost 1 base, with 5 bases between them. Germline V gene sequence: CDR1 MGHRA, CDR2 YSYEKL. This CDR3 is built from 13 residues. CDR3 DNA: TGCGCCAGCAGCCAAGTTGGGTCCTACGAGCAGTACTTC. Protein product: CASSQVGSYEQYF.

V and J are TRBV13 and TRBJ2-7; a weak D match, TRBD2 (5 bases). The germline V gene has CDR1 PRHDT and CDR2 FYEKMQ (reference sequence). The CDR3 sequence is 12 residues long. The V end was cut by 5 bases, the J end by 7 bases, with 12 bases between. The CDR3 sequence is CASSPGLVEQYF. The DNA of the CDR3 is TGTGCCAGCAGCCCCGGACTGGTAGAGCAGTACTTC.

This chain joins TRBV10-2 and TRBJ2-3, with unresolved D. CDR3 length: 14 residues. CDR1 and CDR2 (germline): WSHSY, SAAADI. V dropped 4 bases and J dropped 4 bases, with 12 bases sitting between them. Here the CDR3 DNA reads TGCGCCAGCAGTGGTGTCGAAGTCCCAGATACGCAGTATTTT. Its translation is CASSGVEVPDTQYF.

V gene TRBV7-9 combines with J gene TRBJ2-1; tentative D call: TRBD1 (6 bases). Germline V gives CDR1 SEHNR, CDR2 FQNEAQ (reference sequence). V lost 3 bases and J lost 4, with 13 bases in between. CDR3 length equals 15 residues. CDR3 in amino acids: CASSFPTGPYNEQFF. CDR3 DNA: TGTGCCAGCAGCTTTCCGACAGGCCCTTACAATGAGCAGTTCTTC.

The CDR3 reads CASSPDGSLGYNEQFF. Here the CDR3 DNA reads TGTGCCAGCAGCCCAGACGGGAGTCTTGGGTACAATGAGCAGTTCTTC. The chain employs TRBV5-6 and TRBJ2-1, with a weak D call TRBD2 (6 bases). This CDR3 is 16 amino acids long. Trimming took 4 bases from V and 4 from J, leaving 18 bases between them. CDR1 and CDR2 (germline): SGHDT, YYEEEE.

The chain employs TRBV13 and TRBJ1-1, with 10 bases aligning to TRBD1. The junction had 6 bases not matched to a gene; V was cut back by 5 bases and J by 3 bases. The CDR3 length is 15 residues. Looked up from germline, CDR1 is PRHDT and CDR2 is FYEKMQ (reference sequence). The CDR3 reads CASSADGQGDTEAFF. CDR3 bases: TGTGCCAGCAGCGCCGATGGACAGGGGGACACTGAAGCTTTCTTT.

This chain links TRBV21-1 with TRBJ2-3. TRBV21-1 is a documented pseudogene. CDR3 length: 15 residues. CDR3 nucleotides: TGTGCCAGCAGGAAAGCGGGGGTAAGGACAGATACGCAGTATTTT. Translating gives CASRKAGVRTDTQYF.